A selection of T cell receptor beta chains follows, all from one sample in a study of T cell responses to AZD1222 COVID-19 vaccine. The data were produced by immunoSEQ multiplex PCR, yet TCRdb's version contains in-frame clones alone and is incomplete. Among about 160,000 clones listed, 89% were seen once. The sequenced sample was peripheral blood, obtained on day 0 of AZD1222 vaccination. These receptors came from an adult in good health. Each CDR3 is given without its conserved first and last residue. A D gene is named only where the DNA matches it firmly.

TRBD2	TRBJ2-3	15	TRBV7-2	ASSLPWGTSSTDTQY
TRBD1	TRBJ1-2	13	TRBV18	ASSPPDRATYGYT
TRBD1	TRBJ1-4	13	TRBV6-5	ASSHDRGRGEKLF
TRBD2	TRBJ2-3	13	TRBV6-4	ASSDRGGGTDTQY
-	TRBJ1-5	12	TRBV18	ASSPQGRNQPQH
-	TRBJ1-1	15	TRBV4-1	ASSQYFSGAWNTEAF
TRBD1	TRBJ1-2	12	TRBV24-1	ATSPGTANYGYT
-	TRBJ1-1	15	TRBV7-2	ASSLAPGFPGYTEAF
-	TRBJ1-6	13	TRBV7-8	ASSAWQGGFSPLH
-	TRBJ1-6	11	TRBV7-8	ASSLERFSPLH
TRBD1	TRBJ1-6	13	TRBV18	ASSPYEGAISPLH
-	TRBJ1-2	11	TRBV5-6	ASRWDHESGYT
TRBD1	TRBJ1-1	13	TRBV6-2/TRBV6-3	ASRYQGGMNTEAF
-	TRBJ2-3	15	TRBV5-1	ASSLVGTRGGSDTQY
-	TRBJ1-4	13	TRBV3-1/TRBV3-2	ASSPDWAGGRKLF
-	TRBJ1-5	12	TRBV28	ASSLWAGGQPQH
-	TRBJ2-3	13	TRBV7-9	ASSLEGRAWDTQY
-	TRBJ1-5	13	TRBV10-3	AIREDRSNNQPQH
-	TRBJ2-3	13	TRBV6-4	ASSDRGTPTDTQY
-	TRBJ2-1	11	TRBV28	ASSLAGTGKQF
TRBD2	TRBJ2-1	16	TRBV11-3	ASSFRGMAGGRDNEQF
TRBD2	TRBJ2-5	15	TRBV9	ASSVALAGGSQETQY
-	TRBJ2-3	13	TRBV25-1	ASSPLEGSTDTQY
-	TRBJ2-4	9	TRBV7-2	ASRVGDIQY
-	TRBJ1-3	14	TRBV3-1/TRBV3-2	ASSQAPGETGNTIY
-	TRBJ2-5	11	TRBV6-2/TRBV6-3	ASSHLERETQY
-	TRBJ2-7	13	TRBV5-6	ASSFLGRASYEQY
-	TRBJ2-4	12	TRBV19	ASSVDLAKNIQY
-	TRBJ2-5	11	TRBV5-1	ASSFGVAETQY
-	TRBJ2-1	12	TRBV7-2	ASSSRTRGLEQF
TRBD1	TRBJ1-1	16	TRBV30	AWTGGETRLILNTEAF
TRBD1	TRBJ1-2	14	TRBV16	ASSQVPVTGGAGYT
TRBD1	TRBJ1-4	15	TRBV4-1	ASSQDYTGTGNEKLF
-	TRBJ2-7	13	TRBV28	ASSSTRVFRGEQY
TRBD1	TRBJ1-6	15	TRBV15	ATSRVRGQTGETPLH
-	TRBJ2-7	11	TRBV19	ASSTGLSYEQY
-	TRBJ2-7	12	TRBV28	ASSSDGDTYEQY
-	TRBJ2-7	11	TRBV24-1	ATSDNEADEQY
TRBD1	TRBJ1-1	13	TRBV5-6	ASSRAGQSYTEAF
-	TRBJ2-7	12	TRBV6-2/TRBV6-3	ASSYSLKNYEQY
TRBD1	TRBJ2-7	12	TRBV2	ASSPGTGGAEQY
TRBD1	TRBJ2-2	11	TRBV2	ASGQGDTGELF